The rows below give T cell receptor beta chains drawn from one sample of a study of shared clonotypes between healthy human individuals. Here immunoSEQ multiplex PCR was the method, and the copy in TCRdb shows in-frame clones only, minus some. The sample has 450,000 to 500,000 clones; roughly 80% are singletons. Sequenced material: PBMCs. These receptors were collected from a woman between 40 and 55 years old in good health. Some clones in this sample may be carry-over from other donors' samples. Each CDR3 is given with its conserved first and last residue. The D gene is left open where the match is weak.

v_gene	j_gene	d_gene	CDR3aa
TRBV5-1	TRBJ2-1	NA	CASAQGVDNEQFF
TRBV6-5	TRBJ2-1	TRBD1	CASSLQGVAYNEQFF
TRBV19	TRBJ2-4	NA	CASSIRATGNKNIQYF
TRBV7-8	TRBJ2-1	TRBD2	CASSLDLGGRAGGEQFF
TRBV27	TRBJ2-1	NA	CASRTLASSYNEQFF
TRBV18	TRBJ2-3	TRBD2	CASLPAGGADTQYF
TRBV4-2	TRBJ1-1	NA	CASSQERFAGSATEAFF
TRBV7-6	TRBJ1-5	NA	CASSAGYGSQPQHF
TRBV29-1	TRBJ1-1	NA	CSVVPFAGVETFF
TRBV27	TRBJ2-6	NA	CASRPSRYSGANVLTF
TRBV11-2	TRBJ1-1	TRBD1	CASSWKGQVNTEAFF
TRBV6-5	TRBJ1-5	TRBD1	CASRMTGVGNQPQHF
TRBV29-1	TRBJ1-1	NA	CSVVGQMNTEAFF
TRBV27	TRBJ2-4	TRBD1	CASGRDRGNIQYF
TRBV30	TRBJ2-1	NA	CAWRNGGGNEQFF
TRBV28	TRBJ1-5	TRBD1	CASSPSPKAGTGFNQPQHF
TRBV7-2	TRBJ2-7	NA	CASSLKGVLYEQYF
TRBV9	TRBJ1-3	NA	CASSPQVDPNTIYF
TRBV28	TRBJ1-2	NA	CASRRHRYGYTF
TRBV9	TRBJ2-5	NA	CASSVSSEYQETQYF
TRBV9	TRBJ1-1	NA	CASSRRALVTEAFF
TRBV7-3	TRBJ2-7	NA	CASSTTGGYEQYF
TRBV28	TRBJ2-7	TRBD2	CASSLSSAGGPYEQYF
TRBV18	TRBJ2-6	NA	CASSIGDWGRGANVLTF